These 3 T cell receptor beta chains came from one sample sequenced in a study of blood T cell repertoires in COVID-19. Repertoires were generated with immunoSEQ multiplex PCR, while TCRdb's copy carries only in-frame clones and drops some. Here the sample spans about 240,000 clones, about four fifths being singletons. Material: peripheral blood. The receptors stem from a man aged 25-45 years who had recovered from COVID-19.

The CDR3: CASSYSGFLNTEAFF. CDR3 DNA sequence: TGTGCCAGCAGTTACTCCGGTTTCCTTAACACTGAAGCTTTCTTT. This rearrangement joins TRBV6-5 to TRBJ1-1; no reliable D call. Germline assignment: CDR1 MNHEY and CDR2 SVGAGI. This CDR3 contains 15 residues. The germline V and J ends were trimmed by 0 bases and 2 bases, with 10 bases remaining between them.

The gene calls are TRBV2 and TRBJ1-3; maybe TRBD1 (5 bases). The V gene's germline CDR1 is SNHLY and CDR2 FYNNEI. This CDR3 has 16 residues. The ends were cut back, 4 bases at V and 2 bases at J, with 15 bases in the middle. The CDR3 loop reads CASSGGLGETGNTIYF. The CDR3 DNA is TGTGCCAGCAGTGGGGGCTTAGGAGAGACTGGAAACACCATATATTTT.

The chain is built from TRBV19 and TRBJ2-1; TRBD1 matches 7 bases. V shed 5 bases, J shed 5 bases, and the junction held 6 bases outside the gene matches. CDR3 length: 14 residues. Germline-derived CDR1 and CDR2 are LNHDA and SQIVND (reference sequence). The CDR3 protein is CASSPGQRNNEQFF. CDR3 in DNA: TGTGCCAGTAGTCCGGGACAGCGAAACAATGAGCAGTTCTTC.